This paragraph reports one T cell receptor (beta chain). Its antigen is unknown. PCR amplification relied on 60 Vbeta primers (plus 13 Jbeta primers). Using immunoSEQ multiplex PCR, the repertoire was profiled, and TCRdb retains in-frame clones only, with some absent. The data hold roughly 120,000 clones, with about 80% observed a single time. This CDR3 comprises 15 residues. Between the trimmed V and J ends, which lost 10 bases and 1 base, there was a span of 16 bases. Germline V CDR1 and CDR2: LNHDA, SQIVND (reference sequence). The data are from a study of cytomegalovirus exposure and HLA in healthy donors. Study-wide points: A few chains tied to CMV proved CMV antigen-specific in vitro. Later examination showed HLA-associated TCR beta chains had greater clonal expansion than equally common others. Both high specificity and high sensitivity reportedly marked the classifier's diagnosis of cytomegalovirus status. Later analysis identified a missense DCLRE1C variant that was linked to TCR beta V- and J-gene trimming.

This receptor was identified in a male donor in good health and CMV-seronegative. The material sequenced was PBMCs. This chain links TRBV19 with TRBJ2-2; maybe TRBD1 (7 bases). The CDR3 nucleotides are TGTGCCACCCAAACCAGGGGGGAGAACACCGGGGAGCTGTTTTTT. This sequence encodes CATQTRGENTGELFF. The complete variable domain, with remaining parts taken from reference TRBV19 and TRBJ2-2, reads DGGITQSPKYLFRKEGQNVTLSCEQNLNHDAMYWYRQDPGQGLRLIYYSQIVNDFQKGDIAEGYSVSREKKESFPLTVTSAQKNPTAFYLCATQTRGENTGELFFGEGSRLTVL.